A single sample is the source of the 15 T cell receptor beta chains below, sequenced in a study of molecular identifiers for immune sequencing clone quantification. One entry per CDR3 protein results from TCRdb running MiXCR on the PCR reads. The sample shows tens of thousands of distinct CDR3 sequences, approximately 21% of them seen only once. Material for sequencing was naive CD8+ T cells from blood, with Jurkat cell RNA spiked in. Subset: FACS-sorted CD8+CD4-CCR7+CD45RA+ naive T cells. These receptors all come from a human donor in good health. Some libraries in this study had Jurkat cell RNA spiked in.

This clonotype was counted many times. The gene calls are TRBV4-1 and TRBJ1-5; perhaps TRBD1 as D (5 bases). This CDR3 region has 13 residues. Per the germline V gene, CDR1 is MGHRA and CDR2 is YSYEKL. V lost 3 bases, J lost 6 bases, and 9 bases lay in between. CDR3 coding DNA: TGCGCCAGCAGCCATACCCAGGGTCAGCCCCAGCATTTT. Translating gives CASSHTQGQPQHF.

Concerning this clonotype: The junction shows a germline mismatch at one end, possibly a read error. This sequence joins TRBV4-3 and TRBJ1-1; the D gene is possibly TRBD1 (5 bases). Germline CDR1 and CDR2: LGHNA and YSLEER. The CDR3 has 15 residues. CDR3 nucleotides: TGCGCCAGCAGCCACCTAACAGGCCCGAACACTGAAGCTTTCTTC. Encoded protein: CASSHLTGPNTEAFF.

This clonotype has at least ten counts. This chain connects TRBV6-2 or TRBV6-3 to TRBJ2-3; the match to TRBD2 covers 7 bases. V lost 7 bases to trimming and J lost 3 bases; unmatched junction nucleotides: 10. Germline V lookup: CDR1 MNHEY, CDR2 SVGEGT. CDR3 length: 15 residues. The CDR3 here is CASTGLGLGTDTQYF. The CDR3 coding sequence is TGTGCCAGCACCGGACTAGGGCTTGGGACAGATACGCAGTATTTT.

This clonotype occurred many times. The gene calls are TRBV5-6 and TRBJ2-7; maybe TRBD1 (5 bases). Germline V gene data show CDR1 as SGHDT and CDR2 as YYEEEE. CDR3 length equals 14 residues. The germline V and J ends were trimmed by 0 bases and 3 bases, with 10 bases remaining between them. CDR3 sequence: CASSLVSGRYEQYF. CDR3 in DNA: TGTGCCAGCAGCTTGGTGTCAGGGCGCTACGAGCAGTACTTC.

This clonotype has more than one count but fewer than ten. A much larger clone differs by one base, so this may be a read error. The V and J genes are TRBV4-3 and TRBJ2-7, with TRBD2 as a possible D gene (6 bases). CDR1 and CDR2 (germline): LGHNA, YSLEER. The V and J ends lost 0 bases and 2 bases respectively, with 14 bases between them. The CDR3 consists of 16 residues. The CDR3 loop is CASSQDMWEATYEQYF. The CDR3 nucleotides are TGCGCCAGCAGCCAAGACATGTGGGAGGCCACCTACGAGCAGTACTTC.

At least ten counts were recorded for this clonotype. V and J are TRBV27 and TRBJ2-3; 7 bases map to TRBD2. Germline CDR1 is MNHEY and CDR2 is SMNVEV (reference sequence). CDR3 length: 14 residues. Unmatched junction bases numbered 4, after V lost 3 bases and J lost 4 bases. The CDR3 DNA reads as TGTGCCAGCAGTTTTGGGGGGGGGTCAGATACGCAGTATTTT. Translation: CASSFGGGSDTQYF.

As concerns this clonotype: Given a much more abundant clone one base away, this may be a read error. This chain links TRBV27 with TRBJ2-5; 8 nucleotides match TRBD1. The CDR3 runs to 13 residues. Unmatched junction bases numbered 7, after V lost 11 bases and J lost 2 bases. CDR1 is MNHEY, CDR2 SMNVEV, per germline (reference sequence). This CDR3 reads CAGKNRGQETQYF. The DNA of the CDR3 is TGTGCCGGCAAAAACAGGGGGCAAGAGACCCAGTACTTC.

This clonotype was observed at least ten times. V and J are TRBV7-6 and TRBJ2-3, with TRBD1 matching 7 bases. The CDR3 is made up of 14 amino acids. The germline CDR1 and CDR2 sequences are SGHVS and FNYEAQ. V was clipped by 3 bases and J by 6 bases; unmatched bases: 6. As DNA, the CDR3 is TGTGCCAGCAGCTTCTACTCGACAGGGGATACGCAGTATTTT. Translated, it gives CASSFYSTGDTQYF.

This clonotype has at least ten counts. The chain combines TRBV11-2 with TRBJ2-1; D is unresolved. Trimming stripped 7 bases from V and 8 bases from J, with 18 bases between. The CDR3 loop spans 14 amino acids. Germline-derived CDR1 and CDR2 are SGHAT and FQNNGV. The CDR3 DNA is TGTGCCAGCATCAACCTCCTTGGGTTCGATGAGCAGTTCTTC. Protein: CASINLLGFDEQFF.

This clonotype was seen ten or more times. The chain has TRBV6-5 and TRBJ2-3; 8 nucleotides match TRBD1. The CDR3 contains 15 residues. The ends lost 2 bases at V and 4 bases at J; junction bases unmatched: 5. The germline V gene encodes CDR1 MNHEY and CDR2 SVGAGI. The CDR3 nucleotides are TGTGCCAGCAGTTACGGTGACAGGGGCGCAGATACGCAGTATTTT. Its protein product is CASSYGDRGADTQYF.

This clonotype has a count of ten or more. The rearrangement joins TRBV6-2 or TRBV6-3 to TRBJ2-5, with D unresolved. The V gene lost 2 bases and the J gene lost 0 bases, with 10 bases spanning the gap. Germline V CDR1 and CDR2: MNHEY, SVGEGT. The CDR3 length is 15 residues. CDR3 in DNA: TGTGCCAGCAGTTACATCGCGGAGTACCAAGAGACCCAGTACTTC. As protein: CASSYIAEYQETQYF.

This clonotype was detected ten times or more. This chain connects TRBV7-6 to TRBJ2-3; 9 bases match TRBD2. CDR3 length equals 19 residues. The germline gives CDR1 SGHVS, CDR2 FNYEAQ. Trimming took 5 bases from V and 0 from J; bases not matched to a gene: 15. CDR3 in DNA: TGTGCCAGCAGCGCCAGGACTAGCGAGACCTACATTAGCACAGATACGCAGTATTTT. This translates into CASSARTSETYISTDTQYF.

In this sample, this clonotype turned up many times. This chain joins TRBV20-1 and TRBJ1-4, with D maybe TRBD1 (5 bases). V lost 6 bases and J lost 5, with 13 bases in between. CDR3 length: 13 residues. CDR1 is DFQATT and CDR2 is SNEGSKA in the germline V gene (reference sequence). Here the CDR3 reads CSATVGQNEKLFF. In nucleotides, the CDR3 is TGCAGTGCCACCGTGGGGCAGAATGAAAAACTGTTTTTT.

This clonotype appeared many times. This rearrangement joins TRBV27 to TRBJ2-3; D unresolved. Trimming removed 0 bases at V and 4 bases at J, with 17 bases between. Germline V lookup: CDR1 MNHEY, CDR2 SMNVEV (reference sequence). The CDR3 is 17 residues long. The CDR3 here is CASSLSPPARWADTQYF. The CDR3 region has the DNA TGTGCCAGCAGTTTATCCCCGCCGGCCCGCTGGGCAGATACGCAGTATTTT.

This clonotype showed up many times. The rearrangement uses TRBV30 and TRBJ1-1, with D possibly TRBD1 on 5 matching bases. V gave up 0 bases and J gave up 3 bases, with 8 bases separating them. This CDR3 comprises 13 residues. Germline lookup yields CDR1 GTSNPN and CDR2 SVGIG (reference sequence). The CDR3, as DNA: TGTGCCTGGAGTGTTCTGGGGGACACTGAAGCTTTCTTT. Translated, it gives CAWSVLGDTEAFF.